A selection of T cell receptor beta chains follows, all from one sample in a study of response to subunit inactivated influenza vaccine. In TCRdb, the RT-PCR reads were re-called with MiXCR into one record per CDR3 protein. The sample holds roughly 710,000 distinct CDR3 sequences, approximately 15% seen once. Specimen: PBMCs from blood, collected about 14 days before vaccination. These receptors were obtained from a middle-aged man who received an inactivated influenza vaccine. CDR3s include the opening cysteine and the closing phenylalanine or tryptophan. D genes are given only for firm matches. Part of the rows lack a size; the others show once, few, many or a class for expanded clones.

>TRBV6-5|NA|TRBJ1-1|few
CASSSQGLEAFF
TGTGCCAGCAGTAGTCAGGGGCTTGAAGCTTTCTTT
>TRBV7-9|NA|TRBJ2-1|many
CASSPRGSSYNEQFF
TGTGCCAGCAGCCCAAGGGGTTCCTCCTACAATGAGCAGTTCTTC
>TRBV24-1|NA|TRBJ2-7|few
CATSDLRIGDEQYF
TGTGCCACCAGTGATTTGCGGATCGGGGACGAGCAGTACTTC
>TRBV7-2|NA|TRBJ2-3|many
CASSLEGFGTQYF
TGTGCCAGCAGCTTAGAAGGGTTCGGTACGCAGTATTTT
>TRBV12-3/TRBV12-4|NA|TRBJ2-5|many
CASSLGTGPETQYF
TGTGCCAGCAGTTTAGGGACCGGTCCAGAGACCCAGTACTTC
>TRBV20-1|TRBD2|TRBJ2-7|NA
CSARVGSGGPYEQYF
TGCAGTGCTAGAGTTGGTTCGGGGGGGCCCTACGAGCAGTACTTC
>TRBV25-1|TRBD1|TRBJ1-4|few
CASSEVYRGYLFF
TGTGCCAGCAGTGAAGTTTACAGGGGGTATCTGTTTTTT
>TRBV28|NA|TRBJ1-4|few
CASSDGATNEKLFF
TGTGCCAGCAGCGACGGGGCAACTAATGAAAAACTGTTTTTT
>TRBV15|TRBD2|TRBJ2-5|NA
CATSRGTSGKETQYF
TGTGCCACCAGCAGAGGAACTAGCGGGAAGGAGACCCAGTACTTC
>TRBV6-2/TRBV6-3|NA|TRBJ2-6|NA
CASSYSGFVGFGSGANVLTF
TGTGCCAGCAGTTACTCAGGGTTTGTGGGGTTCGGGTCTGGGGCCAACGTCCTGACTTTC
>TRBV6-1|NA|TRBJ1-5|many
CASSEYLGSNQPQHF
TGTGCCAGCAGTGAATATCTAGGCAGCAATCAGCCCCAGCATTTT
>TRBV7-9|NA|TRBJ1-1|many
CASSLGGRGYTEAFF
TGTGCCAGCAGCCTGGGGGGGCGGGGATACACTGAAGCTTTCTTT
>TRBV28|NA|TRBJ2-2|NA
CASSLPNRAGELFF
TGTGCCAGCAGTTTACCAAACAGGGCCGGGGAGCTGTTTTTT
>TRBV12-3/TRBV12-4|NA|TRBJ2-5|many
CASSFNRETQYF
TGTGCCAGCAGTTTTAACCGAGAGACCCAGTACTTC
>TRBV18|NA|TRBJ1-6|many
CASSPPGLDSPLHF
TGTGCCAGCTCACCACCAGGTCTGGATTCACCCCTCCACTTT
>TRBV5-6|TRBD1|TRBJ2-5|few
CASSGRQGQETQYF
TGTGCCAGCAGCGGCAGACAGGGTCAAGAGACCCAGTACTTC
>TRBV27|TRBD1|TRBJ2-5|NA
CATRDRVFETQYF
TGTGCCACCCGGGACAGGGTCTTTGAGACCCAGTACTTC
>TRBV5-1|NA|TRBJ1-4|few
CASSSGQTATNEKLFF
TGCGCCAGCAGCTCCGGACAGACTGCAACTAATGAAAAACTGTTTTTT
>TRBV5-6|NA|TRBJ1-1|many
CASSPVNLPEAFF
TGTGCCAGCAGCCCAGTCAATCTACCTGAAGCTTTCTTT
>TRBV29-1|NA|TRBJ2-3|NA
CSVGGTDTPYF
TGCAGCGTCGGGGGCACAGATACGCCGTATTTT
>TRBV3-1|NA|TRBJ1-6|few
CASSQGGNSSPLHF
TGTGCCAGCAGCCAAGGAGGTAATAGCTCACCCCTCCACTTT
>TRBV10-3|TRBD1|TRBJ2-3|few
CASQQGRTDTQYF
TGTGCCAGCCAACAGGGGAGAACAGATACGCAGTATTTT
>TRBV10-3|NA|TRBJ2-5|NA
CAISAKEGFKETQYF
TGTGCCATCAGTGCCAAGGAGGGTTTTAAAGAGACCCAGTACTTC
>TRBV12-3/TRBV12-4|TRBD1|TRBJ1-2|few
CASRPNSGQGANYGYTF
TGTGCCAGCAGACCAAACTCCGGACAGGGAGCTAACTATGGCTACACCTTC
>TRBV6-2/TRBV6-3|NA|TRBJ2-2|NA
CASSTLPYTGELFF
TGTGCCAGCAGTACCCTGCCGTACACCGGGGAGCTGTTTTTT
>TRBV6-5|TRBD2|TRBJ2-5|NA
CASSYWGGSPRETQYF
TGTGCCAGCAGTTACTGGGGGGGTTCCCCGAGAGAGACCCAGTACTTC
>TRBV10-2|NA|TRBJ2-1|once
CASSDHLRDEQFF
TGCGCCAGCAGTGACCACTTGAGGGATGAGCAGTTCTTC
>TRBV11-2|NA|TRBJ2-3|NA
CATGGGGTHHTDTQYF
TGTGCCACCGGCGGCGGCGGAACCCATCACACAGATACGCAGTATTTT
>TRBV5-1|NA|TRBJ2-7|few
CASSLLGQSSYEQYF
TGCGCCAGCAGCCTCCTCGGACAGAGCTCCTACGAGCAGTACTTC
>TRBV20-1|NA|TRBJ2-5|NA
CSASDPVSETQYF
TGCAGTGCTAGCGACCCAGTATCGGAGACCCAGTACTTC